This record covers a single T cell receptor (beta chain). This clone's antigen is unknown. Qualities for individual bases were not recorded, and no much larger clone is one base off. Reading from cysteine to phenylalanine, the CDR3 counts 15 amino acids. The retained sequence is limited to the CDR3, 45 bases, with the frame set at the first base. The germline V gene sets CDR1 to MDHEN and CDR2 to SYDVKM. Trimming costs V 0 bases and J 0 bases, and their ends lie 8 bases apart. This sample is drawn from a study of identical twins (dated by TCRdb to about 2016). In the study overall: The study deep-sequenced TCR alpha and beta repertoires from monozygotic twins, unrelated adults of various ages and cord blood to test whether fetal clonotypes persist. To rule out contamination, the twin experiments were replicated at different times with different library preparation protocols. The paper as a whole reports these results and caveats: Compared with coincidental sharing between unrelated individuals, out-of-frame TCR alpha sequences shared between twins showed an excess of sequences with low generation probability. The excess sharing between twins in beta out-of-frame sequences was weaker because fewer shared sequences reduced the signal-to-noise ratio. In monozygotic twins, recombination models systematically underestimated out-of-frame TCR alpha sharing, but the models matched the sharing seen between unrelated individuals. Because the same donors could not be followed over many years, conclusions were based on cross-sectional statistical analysis. Abundant cord blood beta clonotypes carried fewer insertions; young adult naive repertoires showed a weaker similar trend, while memory repertoires showed none. Zero-insertion analyses could be partly confounded by invariant T cells such as MAIT and iNKT, although diverse VJ usage argued against such confounding for most clonotypes.

Only healthy Caucasian donors were included. Library creation used 5' RACE. The run used an Illumina HiSeq 2000. Template switching added a universal primer binding site, and the final cDNA carried a unique molecular identifier that allowed TCR cDNA molecules to be counted accurately. First-strand cDNA for TCR alpha and beta chains was synthesized from specific primers in the conserved constant-segment region. Each cDNA library was double barcoded, with a SMART-Mk sample barcode plus Illumina barcodes, to control for contamination. TruSeq adapter sequences, together with Illumina sample barcodes, were added in two successive PCR steps. The Illumina HiSeq platform was used with custom primers to sequence TCR alpha and beta cDNA libraries. The study's own analysis went as follows. Raw reads were processed with MiGEC to extract unique molecular identifiers, and MiXCR was used to determine CDR3 positions. For each individual, recombination models were inferred using an EM algorithm with the repgenHMM and IGoR tools. Shared clonotypes were analyzed with the tcR package in R, and sharing was normalized by the product of cloneset sizes. Out-of-frame nonproductive sequences were analyzed to study raw recombination free of thymic and clonal selection effects. TCRdb cleaned the public reads at Q25 with fastp, built clones with MiXCR and kept in-frame beta chains. Entries are consolidated by CDR3 protein sequence, retaining the most common genes and DNA. For this entry, the V and J calls and clone size follow TCRdb and not the study's own pipeline. This sample holds 1.5 million to 2 million distinct CDR3 sequences; about 32% were observed only once. The ten largest clonotypes hold about 0.27% of the sample.

The specimen sequenced was cord blood. The chain employs TRBV28 and TRBJ1-1; the D gene is perhaps TRBD1, from 6 matching bases. The clonotype comes from a newborn girl in good health. In nucleotide form, the sequence is TGTGCCAGCAGTTTATGGGGGGGCATGAACACTGAAGCTTTCTTT. Its protein reads: CASSLWGGMNTEAFF.